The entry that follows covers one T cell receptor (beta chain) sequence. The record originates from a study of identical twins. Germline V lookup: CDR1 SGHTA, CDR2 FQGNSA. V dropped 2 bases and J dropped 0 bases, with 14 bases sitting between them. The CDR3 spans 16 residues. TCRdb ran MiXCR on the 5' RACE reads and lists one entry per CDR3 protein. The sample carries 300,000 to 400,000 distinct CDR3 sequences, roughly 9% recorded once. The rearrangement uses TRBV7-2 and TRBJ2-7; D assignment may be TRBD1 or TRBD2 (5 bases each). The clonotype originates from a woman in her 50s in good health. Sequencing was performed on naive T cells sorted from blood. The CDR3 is CASSLRGGRSSYEQYF. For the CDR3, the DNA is TGTGCCAGCAGCTTACGTGGGGGACGGAGCTCCTACGAGCAGTACTTC.